This TCR beta chain was sequenced during a study of T cell clonality in common variable immunodeficiency. This clone was observed a few times. No antigen is known for it. With the read ending 3 residues before the CDR3 end, the germline J gene is used to fill in that end. Whole-study findings and limits: In common variable immunodeficiency, TCR beta chains reportedly carried fewer deletions and N-nucleotide insertions.

Germline values: CDR1 SNHLY, CDR2 FYNNEI. The V end was cut by 3 bases, the J end by 7 bases, with 16 bases between. The CDR3 has 16 residues. Profiling relied on immunoSEQ multiplex PCR, and the TCRdb table lists in-frame clones only, not all of them. This sample carries tens of thousands of clones, none of them present only once. This TCR came from a human donor with common variable immunodeficiency. Sequenced material: peripheral blood mononuclear cells. This chain connects TRBV2 to TRBJ1-6, with D tentatively TRBD1 (5 bases). The covered CDR3 bases are TGTGCCAGCAGTGACTCCTTCGGGGGTAGGAATTCACCC. This translates into CASSDSFGGRNSP. The entire CDR3 protein is CASSDSFGGRNSPLHF. The entire variable domain, with the rest obtained from reference TRBV2 and TRBJ1-6, is as follows: EPEVTQTPSHQVTQMGQEVILRCVPISNHLYFYWYRQILGQKVEFLVSFYNNEISEKSEIFDDQFSVERPDGSNFTLKIRSTKLEDSAMYFCASSDSFGGRNSPLHFGNGTRLTVT.